The 23 T cell receptor beta chains below come from one sample, sequenced in a study of T cells in Graves' hyperthyroidism and ophthalmopathy. Amplification of TCR beta CDR3 regions was performed using RNA transcripts as template. The HTBI primer set was used in a first-round RT-PCR of the TCR CDR3. TCRdb reprocessed the multiplex PCR reads via MiXCR and lists one record per CDR3 protein. Among approximately 710,000 distinct CDR3 sequences listed, 17% were seen once. Sequencing used blood. Every receptor here comes from a man aged 50 or older with Graves' hyperthyroidism.

This clonotype was counted ten times or more. The chain uses TRBV27 and TRBJ2-7; 11 bases are shared with TRBD2. CDR3 length: 15 amino acids. The germline V gene has CDR1 MNHEY and CDR2 SMNVEV (reference sequence). V was pared by 5 bases and J by 3 bases, with 6 bases of the junction left unmatched. CDR3: CASSPITSGGYEQYF. The CDR3 nucleotides are TGTGCCAGCAGTCCTATCACTAGCGGGGGCTACGAGCAGTACTTC.

This clonotype was detected a few times. This chain connects TRBV11-3 to TRBJ2-7, with TRBD2 identical over 7 bases. Trimming took 2 bases from V and 6 from J; bases not matched to a gene: 7. The CDR3 loop spans 14 amino acids. Germline loops: CDR1 SGHNT, CDR2 YENEEA. CDR3 loop: CASSLSSGGSEQYF. The CDR3 DNA reads TGTGCCAGCAGCTTATCCTCGGGGGGTAGCGAGCAGTACTTC.

The rearrangement uses TRBV11-2 and TRBJ1-1, with TRBD1 identical over 10 bases. V shed 1 base and J 1 base; nucleotides not matched to a gene: 6. Germline lookup yields CDR1 SGHAT and CDR2 FQNNGV. The CDR3 has 17 residues. CDR3 protein: CASSLASGQGPNTEAFF. CDR3 sequence (DNA): TGTGCCAGCAGCTTAGCCTCGGGACAGGGGCCGAACACTGAAGCTTTCTTT.

This clonotype was detected only a few times. The chain combines TRBV4-3 with TRBJ1-2; maybe TRBD1 (5 bases). CDR1 LGHNA and CDR2 YSLEER come from the germline V gene. V was cut by 0 bases and J by 6 bases, with 20 bases left in between. The CDR3 has 17 amino acids. DNA of the CDR3: TGCGCCAGCAGCCAAGAAACTCTCGCACTGGGGGGAAATGGCTACACCTTC. It translates to CASSQETLALGGNGYTF.

This clonotype appeared many times. The chain carries TRBV11-2 and TRBJ1-4; TRBD1 aligns across 7 bases. Germline CDR1 is SGHAT and CDR2 is FQNNGV. V gave up 4 bases and J gave up 11 bases; unmatched junction bases: 10. CDR3 length equals 14 residues. This CDR3 is CASSSLKGAWKLFF. CDR3 sequence (DNA): TGTGCCAGCAGCTCTCTGAAGGGGGCCTGGAAACTGTTTTTT.

This clonotype was counted only a few times. The V gene is TRBV10-3, the J gene TRBJ2-1; 8 bases are a match to TRBD2. Germline loops: CDR1 ENHRY, CDR2 SYGVKD. This CDR3 is 17 amino acids long. V was clipped by 3 bases and J by 0 bases; unmatched bases: 7. Here the CDR3 DNA reads TGTGCCATCAGTGATCTATCGGGACTAGGCTCCTACAATGAGCAGTTCTTC. It yields the protein CAISDLSGLGSYNEQFF.

This rearrangement joins TRBV28 to TRBJ1-1; 7 bases are a match to TRBD1. There are 15 residues in the CDR3. CDR1 and CDR2 from the germline V gene are MDHEN and SYDVKM. J lost 2 bases, V lost 5 bases, and 8 bases had no gene match. The CDR3 DNA sequence: TGTGCCAGCAGTCCCCATGGACAGGATAACACTGAAGCTTTCTTT. This sequence encodes CASSPHGQDNTEAFF.

This clonotype was seen at least ten times. The CDR3 DNA reads as TGCGCCAGCAGCCAAGTTCTCGTGACGGCCTCGAACACTGAAGCTTTCTTT. Its protein product is CASSQVLVTASNTEAFF. This rearrangement joins TRBV4-1 to TRBJ1-1; D is ambiguous. Per germline, CDR1 MGHRA and CDR2 YSYEKL. V lost 1 base to trimming and J lost 1 base, with 16 bases between them. The CDR3 consists of 17 residues.

The chain joins TRBV10-3 to TRBJ2-2; D might be TRBD2 (6 bases). V lost 5 bases, J lost 0 bases, and 13 bases lay in between. This CDR3 is 16 amino acids long. Germline-derived CDR1 and CDR2 are ENHRY and SYGVKD. CDR3 bases: TGTGCCATCAGTCCAAGGAGGGGCTCGAACACCGGGGAGCTGTTTTTT. Protein: CAISPRRGSNTGELFF.

In this sample, this clonotype turned up many times. The chain has TRBV12-3 or TRBV12-4 and TRBJ2-2; TRBD2 aligns across 10 bases. The junction had 17 bases not matched to a gene; V was cut back by 5 bases and J by 2 bases. This CDR3 is built from 20 residues. The CDR3 DNA follows: TGTGCCAGCAGTGGGGCCGGTCGGCTAGCGGGAGACTTAAACACCGGGGAGCTGTTTTTT. Amino acid sequence: CASSGAGRLAGDLNTGELFF.

The table lists this clonotype with many counts. This chain links TRBV20-1 with TRBJ2-7; 13 bases are a match to TRBD2. Germline V lookup: CDR1 DFQATT, CDR2 SNEGSKA (reference sequence). J was trimmed by 0 bases and V by 3 bases; bases with no gene match: 8. The CDR3 contains 17 residues. As DNA, the CDR3 is TGCAGTGCTAGGGATTGGACTAGCGGGGGTTTCTCCTACGAGCAGTACTTC. Residues: CSARDWTSGGFSYEQYF.

This clonotype was picked up many times. This chain uses TRBV7-2 with TRBJ1-6, with 7 bases matching TRBD1. The junction had 11 bases not matched to a gene; V was cut back by 5 bases and J by 10 bases. This CDR3 contains 15 residues. The germline CDR1 and CDR2 sequences are SGHTA and FQGNSA. The CDR3 is CASSKQQGTGSPLHF. The CDR3 coding sequence is TGTGCCAGCAGCAAACAACAGGGGACTGGATCACCCCTCCACTTT.

In its sample, this clonotype was seen many times. The genes are TRBV2 and TRBJ2-5, with D perhaps matching TRBD2 (5 bases). CDR3 length: 15 residues. Trimming left V 4 bases short and J 1 base short, with 13 bases between. Germline assignment: CDR1 SNHLY and CDR2 FYNNEI. CDR3 coding DNA: TGTGCCAGCAGTGGTCTGGGTGGAGGCCAAGAGACCCAGTACTTC. Encoded protein: CASSGLGGGQETQYF. Variable domain in full (rest from reference TRBV2 and TRBJ2-5): EPEVTQTPSHQVTQMGQEVILRCVPISNHLYFYWYRQILGQKVEFLVSFYNNEISEKSEIFDDQFSVERPDGSNFTLKIRSTKLEDSAMYFCASSGLGGGQETQYFGPGTRLLVL.

This clonotype was detected a few times. The CDR3 sequence: CSANSAPQSTDTQYF. The CDR3 nucleotides read TGCAGTGCTAATTCGGCTCCTCAGAGCACAGATACGCAGTATTTT. The chain couples TRBV20-1 to TRBJ2-3; D is undetermined. The CDR3 is made up of 15 amino acids. Per the germline V gene, CDR1 is DFQATT and CDR2 is SNEGSKA (reference sequence). Trimming removed 4 bases from V and 0 bases from J, with 14 bases in between.

V gene TRBV2 combines with J gene TRBJ1-4, with 8 positions matching TRBD1. The germline CDR1 and CDR2 sequences are SNHLY and FYNNEI. The V segment lost 4 bases and the J segment 3 bases; nucleotides outside the gene matches: 4. The CDR3 is made up of 15 amino acids. The CDR3 coding sequence is TGTGCCAGCAGTGCAGACAGGGGAGCTAATGAAAAACTGTTTTTT. As protein: CASSADRGANEKLFF.

This chain connects TRBV19 to TRBJ2-3; perhaps TRBD1 as D (5 bases). Trimming removed 1 base at V and 0 bases at J, with 11 bases between. Germline-derived CDR1 and CDR2 are LNHDA and SQIVND (reference sequence). CDR3 length equals 16 residues. The CDR3 protein is CASSIGGGTSTDTQYF. In DNA, the CDR3 is TGTGCCAGTAGTATAGGGGGCGGAACTAGCACAGATACGCAGTATTTT.

This clonotype has only a few counts. The V gene is TRBV29-1, the J gene TRBJ1-2; TRBD1 aligns across 8 bases. The CDR3 extends over 14 amino acids. Germline V gene lookup returns CDR1 SQVTM and CDR2 ANQGSEA. The ends lost 3 bases at V and 4 bases at J; junction bases unmatched: 7. For the CDR3, the DNA is TGCAGCGTTGAGTTCTCAGGGGGCTTCTATGGCTACACCTTC. As protein: CSVEFSGGFYGYTF.

This sequence joins TRBV20-1 and TRBJ1-4; D gene uncertain. Germline V gene lookup returns CDR1 DFQATT and CDR2 SNEGSKA (reference sequence). Trimming shortened V by 7 bases and J by 0 bases, and 6 bases separated the two germline ends. The CDR3 has 12 amino acids. The DNA for the CDR3 is TGCAGTGTGGACGCAACTAATGAAAAACTGTTTTTT. Translating gives CSVDATNEKLFF.

This clonotype was picked up a small number of times. This sequence joins TRBV6-1 and TRBJ2-1, with D tentatively TRBD2 (5 bases). CDR3 size: 11 residues. Trimming removed 8 bases from V and 10 bases from J, with 12 bases in between. Germline lookup yields CDR1 MNHNS and CDR2 SASEGT. Written as DNA, the CDR3 is TGTGCCAGCCTCAGGACTCACGAGCAGTTCTTC. Translated, it gives CASLRTHEQFF.

This clonotype was detected a few times. J is TRBJ2-7 and V is TRBV29-1; 11 bases line up with TRBD2. The V gene end was trimmed by 2 bases and the J gene end by 5 bases; junction bases not matched to a gene: 14. The CDR3 runs to 17 residues. From germline, CDR1 is SQVTM and CDR2 ANQGSEA. The CDR3 coding sequence is TGCAGCGTTGAAACCTTGATTAGGACTAGCGGGTCCCACGAGCAGTACTTC. Protein: CSVETLIRTSGSHEQYF.

This clonotype was seen many times. V is TRBV6-1 and J is TRBJ2-2; 9 bases match TRBD2. V lost 5 bases, J lost 0 bases, and 13 bases stayed unmatched. The CDR3 runs 19 residues. Germline V gene lookup returns CDR1 MNHNS and CDR2 SASEGT. CDR3 sequence: CASSTRLAVMHSNTGELFF. CDR3 in DNA: TGTGCCAGCAGTACCCGACTAGCGGTCATGCACTCGAACACCGGGGAGCTGTTTTTT.

The sample holds many counts of this clonotype. V gene TRBV10-3 combines with J gene TRBJ1-1, with a tentative D call TRBD1 (5 bases). The CDR3 consists of 13 residues. The germline V gene has CDR1 ENHRY and CDR2 SYGVKD. The V end was cut by 4 bases, the J end by 3 bases, with 9 bases between. The CDR3 coding sequence is TGTGCCATCAGTGCAGGGAGGGACACTGAAGCTTTCTTT. Its protein product is CAISAGRDTEAFF.

This clonotype has a handful of counts. This could be a read error, since a much larger clone is one nucleotide away. The CDR3 region has the DNA TGTGCCAGCTGTTCTGTGGGAGGGTTTTCTACGGATGGGCAGTTCTTC. The encoded protein is CASCSVGGFSTDGQFF. This chain uses TRBV7-2 with TRBJ2-1; 7 bases align to TRBD2. CDR3 length equals 16 residues. Germline V gene lookup returns CDR1 SGHTA and CDR2 FQGNSA. The V and J ends lost 8 bases and 12 bases, in that order; junction bases with no gene match: 22.